This T cell receptor (beta chain) was sequenced for a study of blood T cells in healthy people across ages. Study-level information: About one barcoded beta molecule per two T cells was the capture yield of template switching.

In this sample, this clonotype turned up a few times. Its antigen remains unknown. Through a sample-barcoded 5' primer and a J-beta primer mix, a second PCR was run for about 6 to 12 cycles. TCRdb re-analysed the 5' RACE reads in MiXCR, keeping a single row per CDR3 protein. The sample includes roughly 2 million distinct CDR3 sequences, 49% seen only once; the top ten take approximately 2.1%. Points from the study as a whole: More naive CD4+ cells and higher diversity marked long-lived donors relative to aged donors.

The V end lost 0 bases, the J end lost 5 bases, and 11 bases lay between the germline ends. The CDR3 consists of 15 residues. Germline V gene lookup returns CDR1 SGHRS and CDR2 YFSETQ. Peripheral blood was drawn, approximately 10 milliliters per donor. The sample was blood. This sequence was found in a woman aged 40-49 years in good health. This sequence joins TRBV5-1 and TRBJ1-4; possible D gene TRBD1, 6 bases. CDR3 sequence reads: CASSLAGGANEKLFF. The DNA for the CDR3 is TGCGCCAGCAGCTTGGCCGGGGGGGCAAATGAAAAACTGTTTTTT.